This entry lists 18 T cell receptor beta chains sequenced from one sample in a study of CD8+CD57+ T cells in acquired aplastic anemia. For sequencing, patients were chosen who had shown expansion of CD8+CD57+ cells by flow cytometry. CDR3 and TCR beta VDJ profiling relied on a genomic DNA template. TCRdb re-analysed the reads in MiXCR, keeping a single row per CDR3 protein. The sample has approximately 130,000 distinct CDR3 sequences; roughly 40% are singletons. The sample taken for sequencing was sorted CD4+, CD8+, or CD8+CD57+ T cells (not recorded which) from PBMCs. These receptors originate from a human donor with aplastic anemia.

The CDR3 DNA follows: TGTGCCAGCAGAGAGAGGGACAGGGGACATAATTCACCCCTCCACTTT. This sequence encodes CASRERDRGHNSPLHF. The J gene is TRBJ1-6, the V gene TRBV6-1; 10 nucleotides line up with TRBD1. After removal of 6 bases from V and 5 bases from J, the junction contained 7 bases not matched to a gene. CDR1 MNHNS and CDR2 SASEGT come from the germline V gene. The CDR3 runs 16 residues.

This clonotype was observed a few times. A much larger clone sits a single nucleotide away, making a read error possible. This rearrangement joins TRBV5-8 to TRBJ2-7, with 7 bases lining up with TRBD1. In germline, CDR1 is SGHTS, CDR2 YDEGEE. Trimming at V came to 4 bases and at J to 0 bases, leaving 7 bases not matched to a gene. The CDR3 runs to 15 residues. CDR3 coding DNA: TGTGCCAGCAGCCGCGTCCGGGACAGCTCCTACGAGCAGTACGTC. Its translation is CASSRVRDSSYEQYV.

This clonotype was seen many times. CDR3 bases: TGTGCCAGCAGCTCGCGGACAGGGGGCACTGGGGAGCTGTTTTTT. Its protein is CASSSRTGGTGELFF. V gene TRBV14 combines with J gene TRBJ2-2; 11 nucleotides agree with TRBD1. This CDR3 has 15 amino acids. With V trimmed by 5 bases and J by 8 bases, 7 bases remained unmatched. Germline loops: CDR1 SGHDN, CDR2 FVKESK.

This clonotype was recorded many times. The CDR3 sequence is CASNGGQGIQPQHF. Written as DNA, the CDR3 is TGTGCCAGCAACGGGGGGCAGGGAATACAGCCCCAGCATTTT. The chain combines TRBV7-2 with TRBJ1-5; perhaps TRBD1 as D (6 bases). Trimming cost V 7 bases and J 7 bases, with 17 bases left between them. CDR1 is SGHTA and CDR2 is FQGNSA in the germline V gene. The CDR3 loop spans 14 amino acids.

In its sample, this clonotype was seen many times. The chain recombines TRBV6-1 with TRBJ1-2; D unclear. The CDR3 sequence is 15 residues long. Germline CDR1 and CDR2: MNHNS and SASEGT. V dropped 7 bases and J dropped 4 bases, with 19 bases sitting between them. The CDR3 is CASTTLGRVVYGYTF. CDR3 nucleotide sequence: TGTGCCAGCACTACCCTTGGGAGGGTGGTCTATGGCTACACCTTC.

This chain links TRBV7-9 with TRBJ2-3, with a weak D call TRBD2 (7 bases). This CDR3 is built from 14 residues. Germline V lookup: CDR1 SEHNR, CDR2 FQNEAQ (reference sequence). The ends were cut back, 5 bases at V and 13 bases at J, with 22 bases in the middle. CDR3 residues: CASSLQGGARVKYF. For the CDR3, the DNA is TGTGCCAGCAGCCTACAAGGGGGGGCCCGGGTCAAGTATTTT.

The chain recombines TRBV15 with TRBJ2-7; TRBD1 agrees at 11 bases. V lost 3 bases to trimming and J lost 0 bases; unmatched junction nucleotides: 1. This CDR3 is 15 amino acids long. Germline CDR1 reads LNHNV; CDR2 reads YYDKDF (reference sequence). CDR3 region: CATSSGTGGSYEQYF. CDR3 in DNA: TGTGCCACCAGCAGTGGGACAGGGGGCTCCTACGAGCAGTACTTC.

This clonotype showed up just once. The chain has TRBV15 and TRBJ2-1, with D maybe TRBD2 (6 bases). The CDR3 consists of 15 residues. V lost 5 bases and J 6 bases, leaving 17 bases between the germline ends. Germline assignment: CDR1 LNHNV and CDR2 YYDKDF (reference sequence). CDR3 coding DNA: TGTGCCACCAGCTCCCGTCTAGCGTCGGGCAATGAGCAGTTCTTC. Encoded protein: CATSSRLASGNEQFF.

This clonotype was seen more than once but under ten times. A much larger clone lies one base from this, so it may be a read error. This chain connects TRBV7-9 to TRBJ1-3, with D tentatively TRBD1 (6 bases). CDR3 length equals 13 residues. Germline CDR1 is SEHNR and CDR2 is FQNEAQ (reference sequence). The CDR3 nucleotides read TGTGCCAGCCAGGGGTCCTCTGGAAACACCGTATATTTT. Amino acid sequence: CASQGSSGNTVYF.

This clonotype appeared many times. The chain carries TRBV20-1 and TRBJ1-1; D might be TRBD1 (5 bases). CDR3 size: 16 residues. Looked up from germline, CDR1 is DFQATT and CDR2 is SNEGSKA (reference sequence). The V and J ends lost 2 bases and 2 bases respectively, with 18 bases between them. CDR3 in amino acids: CSARPLLRGANTEAFF. CDR3 DNA: TGCAGTGCTAGACCGTTATTGAGAGGGGCCAACACTGAAGCTTTCTTT.

This clonotype appeared many times. The genes are TRBV20-1 and TRBJ2-7; D call uncertain. This CDR3 has 9 residues. Germline CDR1 DFQATT, CDR2 SNEGSKA (reference sequence). The germline V and J ends were trimmed by 6 bases and 3 bases, with 3 bases remaining between them. The CDR3 DNA follows: TGCAGTGCGAGCTACGAGCAGTACTTC. Translation gives CSASYEQYF.

In its sample, this clonotype was seen many times. This chain connects TRBV20-1 to TRBJ2-1, with TRBD2 as a possible D gene (7 bases). CDR1 is DFQATT, CDR2 SNEGSKA, per germline (reference sequence). V gave up 2 bases and J gave up 0 bases, with 14 bases separating them. The CDR3 length is 16 residues. The CDR3 nucleotides read TGCAGTGCTAGACTCAGGGCGGGGGCCTCCTACAATGAGCAGTTCTTC. This gives the protein CSARLRAGASYNEQFF.

This clonotype has a count of ten or more. This rearrangement joins TRBV6-2 or TRBV6-3 to TRBJ2-7; a possible D gene is TRBD1 (6 bases). CDR1 MNHEY and CDR2 SVGEGT come from the germline V gene. The V and J ends lost 0 bases and 6 bases respectively, with 9 bases between them. This CDR3 is built from 13 residues. CDR3: CASSYSTRGEQYV. The CDR3 nucleotides are TGTGCCAGCAGTTACTCTACCAGGGGCGAGCAGTACGTC.

Of note for this clonotype: With a much larger clone just one base away, this may be a read error. The chain carries TRBV7-2 and TRBJ2-7; 9 bases are shared with TRBD1. The CDR3 consists of 13 residues. J was trimmed by 5 bases and V by 5 bases; bases with no gene match: 4. Germline V lookup: CDR1 SGHTA, CDR2 FQGNSA. The CDR3 spells CASSHRTGDEQYF. CDR3 in DNA: TGTGCCAGCAGCCATAGGACAGGGGACGAGCAGTACTTC.

The gene calls are TRBV19 and TRBJ1-2; D remains ambiguous. The CDR3 runs 13 residues. Germline-derived CDR1 and CDR2 are LNHDA and SQIVND (reference sequence). V shed 8 bases and J shed 3 bases, with 13 bases lying between them. CDR3 nucleotide sequence: TGTGCCAGTGAAAGACCTGATGACTATGGCTACACCTTC. This gives the protein CASERPDDYGYTF.

The chain is built from TRBV6-2 or TRBV6-3 and TRBJ1-6, with D possibly TRBD1 on 5 matching bases. This CDR3 comprises 14 residues. Germline CDR1 reads MNHEY; CDR2 reads SVGEGT. With 7 bases removed from V and 7 bases from J, the gap between germline ends came to 14 bases. The CDR3 sequence: CASTIQEGNSPLHF. The CDR3 coding sequence is TGTGCCAGCACCATACAGGAGGGGAATTCACCCCTCCACTTT.

The chain employs TRBV5-6 and TRBJ1-5, with 7 bases aligning to TRBD1. Trimming cost V 0 bases and J 5 bases; bases outside gene matches: 2. CDR3 length: 14 amino acids. The germline V gene has CDR1 SGHDT and CDR2 YYEEEE. DNA for the CDR3: TGTGCCAGCAGCTTGGGACAGGGAGATCAGCCCCAGCATTTT. Protein sequence: CASSLGQGDQPQHF.

V and J are TRBV4-2 and TRBJ2-7; 10 positions match TRBD2. In germline, CDR1 is LGHNA, CDR2 YNFKEQ. This CDR3 spans 15 amino acids. J lost 1 base, V lost 4 bases, and 4 bases had no gene match. The CDR3 region is CASSPSLAGSYEQYF. The CDR3 bases are TGTGCCAGCAGCCCATCACTAGCGGGGTCCTACGAGCAGTACTTC.